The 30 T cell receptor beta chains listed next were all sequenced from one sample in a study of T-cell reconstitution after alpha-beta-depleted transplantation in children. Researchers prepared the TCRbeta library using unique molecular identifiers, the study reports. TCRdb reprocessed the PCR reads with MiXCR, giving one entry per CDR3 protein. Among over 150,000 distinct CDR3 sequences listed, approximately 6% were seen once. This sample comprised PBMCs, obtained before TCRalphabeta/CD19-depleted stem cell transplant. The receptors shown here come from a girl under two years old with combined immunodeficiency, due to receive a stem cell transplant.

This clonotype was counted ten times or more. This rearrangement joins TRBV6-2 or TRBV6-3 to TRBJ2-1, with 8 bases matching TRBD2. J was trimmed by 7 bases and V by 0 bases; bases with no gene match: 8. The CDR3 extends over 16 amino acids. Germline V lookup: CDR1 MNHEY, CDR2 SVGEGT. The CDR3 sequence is CASSYSPGGIGNEQFF. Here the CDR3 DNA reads TGTGCCAGCAGTTACTCGCCGGGAGGGATCGGGAATGAGCAGTTCTTC.

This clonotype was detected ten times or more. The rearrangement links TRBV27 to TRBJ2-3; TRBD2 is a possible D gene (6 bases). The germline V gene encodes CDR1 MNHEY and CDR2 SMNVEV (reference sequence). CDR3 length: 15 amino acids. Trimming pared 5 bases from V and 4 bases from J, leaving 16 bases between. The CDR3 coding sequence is TGTGCCAGCAGTATGACTAGTTATCGGGCAGATACGCAGTATTTT. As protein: CASSMTSYRADTQYF.

CDR3 sequence reads: CASKSWGSRQETQYF. The CDR3 coding sequence is TGTGCCAGCAAAAGTTGGGGTTCCCGACAAGAGACCCAGTACTTC. The V call is TRBV27, the J call TRBJ2-5, with no clear D. Germline V gene lookup returns CDR1 MNHEY and CDR2 SMNVEV (reference sequence). The CDR3 is 15 residues long. The V gene lost 7 bases and the J gene lost 2 bases, with 17 bases spanning the gap.

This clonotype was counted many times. The CDR3 DNA reads TGCAGCAGTCTGCTCCCTTCTAGCACAGATACGCAGTATTTT. It codes for CSSLLPSSTDTQYF. The rearrangement uses TRBV29-1 and TRBJ2-3; no clear D. Trimming cost V 8 bases and J 0 bases, with 15 bases left between them. CDR3 size: 14 residues. In germline, CDR1 is SQVTM, CDR2 ANQGSEA.

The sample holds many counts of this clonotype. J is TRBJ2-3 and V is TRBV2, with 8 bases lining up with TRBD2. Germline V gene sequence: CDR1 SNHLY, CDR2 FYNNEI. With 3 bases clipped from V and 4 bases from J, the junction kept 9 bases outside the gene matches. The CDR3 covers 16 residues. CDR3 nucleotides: TGTGCCAGCAGTGAGGATGGTGTCGGGGGGGCAGATACGCAGTATTTT. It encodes CASSEDGVGGADTQYF. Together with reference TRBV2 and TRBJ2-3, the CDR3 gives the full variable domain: EPEVTQTPSHQVTQMGQEVILRCVPISNHLYFYWYRQILGQKVEFLVSFYNNEISEKSEIFDDQFSVERPDGSNFTLKIRSTKLEDSAMYFCASSEDGVGGADTQYFGPGTRLTVL.

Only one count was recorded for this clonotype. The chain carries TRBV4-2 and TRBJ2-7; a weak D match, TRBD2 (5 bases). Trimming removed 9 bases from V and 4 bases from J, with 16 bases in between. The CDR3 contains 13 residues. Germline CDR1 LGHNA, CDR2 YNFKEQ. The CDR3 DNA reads TGTGCCAGGGGCCCCGGGATCCTATACGAGCAGTACTTC. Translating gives CARGPGILYEQYF.

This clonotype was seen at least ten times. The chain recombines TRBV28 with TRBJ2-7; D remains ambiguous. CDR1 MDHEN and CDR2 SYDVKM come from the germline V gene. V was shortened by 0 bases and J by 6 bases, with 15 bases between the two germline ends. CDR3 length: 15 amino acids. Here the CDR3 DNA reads TGTGCCAGCAGTTTATGGGGCAGAACTATAGCCGAGCAGTACTTC. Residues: CASSLWGRTIAEQYF.

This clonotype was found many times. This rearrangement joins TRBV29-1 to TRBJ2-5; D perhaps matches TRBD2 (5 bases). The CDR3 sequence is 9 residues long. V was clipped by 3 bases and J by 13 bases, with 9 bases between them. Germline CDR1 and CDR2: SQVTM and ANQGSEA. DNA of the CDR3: TGCAGCGTTGACGGGGATTCGTACTTC. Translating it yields CSVDGDSYF.

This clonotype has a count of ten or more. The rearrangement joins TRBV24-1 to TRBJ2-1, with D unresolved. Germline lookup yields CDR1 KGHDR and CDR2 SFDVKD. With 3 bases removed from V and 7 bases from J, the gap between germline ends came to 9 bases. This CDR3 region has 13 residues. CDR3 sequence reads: CATSDPPRNEQFF. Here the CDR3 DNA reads TGTGCCACCAGTGATCCGCCTCGGAATGAGCAGTTCTTC.

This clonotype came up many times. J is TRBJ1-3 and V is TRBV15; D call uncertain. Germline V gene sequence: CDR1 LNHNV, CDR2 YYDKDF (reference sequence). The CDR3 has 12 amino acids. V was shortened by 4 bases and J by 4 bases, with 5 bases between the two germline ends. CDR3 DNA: TGTGCCACCAGCAACCAGGGAAACACCATATATTTT. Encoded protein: CATSNQGNTIYF. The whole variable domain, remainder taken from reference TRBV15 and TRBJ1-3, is DAMVIQNPRYQVTQFGKPVTLSCSQTLNHNVMYWYQQKSSQAPKLLFHYYDKDFNNEADTPDNFQSRRPNTSFCFLDIRSPGLGDTAMYLCATSNQGNTIYFGEGSWLTVV.

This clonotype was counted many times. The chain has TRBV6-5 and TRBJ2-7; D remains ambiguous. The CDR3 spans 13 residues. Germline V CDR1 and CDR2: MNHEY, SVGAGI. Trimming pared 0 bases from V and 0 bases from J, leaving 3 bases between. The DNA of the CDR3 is TGTGCCAGCAGTTACTCAAGCTCCTACGAGCAGTACTTC. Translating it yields CASSYSSSYEQYF.

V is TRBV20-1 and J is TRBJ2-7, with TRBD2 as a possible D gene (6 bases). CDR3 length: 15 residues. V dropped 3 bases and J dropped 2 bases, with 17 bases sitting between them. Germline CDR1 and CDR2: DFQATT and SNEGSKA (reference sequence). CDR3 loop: CSASETGTGAYEQYF. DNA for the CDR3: TGCAGTGCTAGCGAGACCGGGACTGGAGCCTACGAGCAGTACTTC.

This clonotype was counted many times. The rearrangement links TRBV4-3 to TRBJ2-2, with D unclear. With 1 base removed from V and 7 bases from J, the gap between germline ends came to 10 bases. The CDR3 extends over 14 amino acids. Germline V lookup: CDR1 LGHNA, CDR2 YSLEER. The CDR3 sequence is CASSQVVASGELFF. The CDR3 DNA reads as TGCGCCAGCAGCCAAGTGGTCGCTAGCGGGGAGCTGTTTTTT.

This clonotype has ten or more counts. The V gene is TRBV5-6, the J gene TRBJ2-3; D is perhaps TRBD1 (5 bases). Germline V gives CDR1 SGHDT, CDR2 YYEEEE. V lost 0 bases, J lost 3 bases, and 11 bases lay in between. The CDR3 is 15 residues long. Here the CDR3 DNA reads TGTGCCAGCAGCTTGGAGGGGAAGAGGACAGATACGCAGTATTTT. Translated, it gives CASSLEGKRTDTQYF.

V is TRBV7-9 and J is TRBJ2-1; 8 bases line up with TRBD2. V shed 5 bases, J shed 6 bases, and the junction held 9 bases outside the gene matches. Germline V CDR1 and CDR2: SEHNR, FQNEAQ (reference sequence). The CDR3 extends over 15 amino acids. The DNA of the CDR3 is TGTGCCAGCAGCCCCGAGGCGGGACTAGGCAATGAGCAGTTCTTC. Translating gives CASSPEAGLGNEQFF.

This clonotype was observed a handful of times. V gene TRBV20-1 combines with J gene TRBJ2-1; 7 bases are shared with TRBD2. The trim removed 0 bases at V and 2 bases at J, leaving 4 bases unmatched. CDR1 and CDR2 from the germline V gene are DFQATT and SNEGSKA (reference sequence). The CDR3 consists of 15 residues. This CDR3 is CSAREASGPYNEQFF. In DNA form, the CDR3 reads TGCAGTGCTAGAGAAGCTAGCGGACCCTACAATGAGCAGTTCTTC.

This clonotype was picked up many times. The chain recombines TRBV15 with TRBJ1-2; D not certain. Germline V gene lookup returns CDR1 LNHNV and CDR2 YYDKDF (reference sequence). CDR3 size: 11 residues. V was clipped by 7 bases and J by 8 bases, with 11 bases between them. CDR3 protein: CATKEGTGYTF. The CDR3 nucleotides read TGTGCCACCAAGGAGGGAACGGGCTACACCTTC. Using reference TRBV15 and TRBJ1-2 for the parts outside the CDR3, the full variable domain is DAMVIQNPRYQVTQFGKPVTLSCSQTLNHNVMYWYQQKSSQAPKLLFHYYDKDFNNEADTPDNFQSRRPNTSFCFLDIRSPGLGDTAMYLCATKEGTGYTFGSGTRLTVV.

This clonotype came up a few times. This CDR3 reads CASSQVWVLGANYGYTF. The CDR3 DNA reads as TGCGCCAGCAGCCAAGTATGGGTACTAGGAGCTAACTATGGCTACACCTTC. This rearrangement joins TRBV4-1 to TRBJ1-2; no clear D. The CDR3 runs 17 residues. Germline CDR1 MGHRA, CDR2 YSYEKL. Trimming shortened V by 1 base and J by 0 bases, and 15 bases separated the two germline ends.

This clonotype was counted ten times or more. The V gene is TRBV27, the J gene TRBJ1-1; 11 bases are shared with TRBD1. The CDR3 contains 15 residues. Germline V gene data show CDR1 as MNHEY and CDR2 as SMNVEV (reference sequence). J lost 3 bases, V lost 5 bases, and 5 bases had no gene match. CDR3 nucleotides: TGTGCCAGCAGTCCATCGGGACAGGGGGACACTGAAGCTTTCTTT. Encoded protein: CASSPSGQGDTEAFF.

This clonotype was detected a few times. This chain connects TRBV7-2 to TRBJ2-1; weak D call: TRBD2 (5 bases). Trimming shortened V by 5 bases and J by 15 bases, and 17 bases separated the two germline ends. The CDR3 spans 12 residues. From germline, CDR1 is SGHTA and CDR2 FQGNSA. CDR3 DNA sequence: TGTGCCAGCAGCACATTACTAGAGCCGTGGTTCTTC. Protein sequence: CASSTLLEPWFF.

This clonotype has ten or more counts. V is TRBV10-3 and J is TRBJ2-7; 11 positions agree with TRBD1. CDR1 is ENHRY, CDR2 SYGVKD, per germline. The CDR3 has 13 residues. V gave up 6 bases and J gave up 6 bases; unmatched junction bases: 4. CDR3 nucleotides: TGTGCCATCAGGGGGACAGGGGGGATCGAGCAGTACTTC. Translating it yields CAIRGTGGIEQYF.

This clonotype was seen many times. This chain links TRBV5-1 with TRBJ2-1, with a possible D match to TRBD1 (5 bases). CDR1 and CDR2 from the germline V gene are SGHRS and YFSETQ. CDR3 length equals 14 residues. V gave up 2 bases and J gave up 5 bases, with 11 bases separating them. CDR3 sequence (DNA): TGCGCCAGCAGCTTCCAGGACACACACAATGAGCAGTTCTTC. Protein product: CASSFQDTHNEQFF.

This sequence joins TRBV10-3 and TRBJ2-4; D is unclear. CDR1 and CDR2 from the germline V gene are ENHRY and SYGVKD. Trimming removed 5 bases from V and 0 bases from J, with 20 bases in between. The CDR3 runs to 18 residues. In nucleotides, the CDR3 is TGTGCCATCAGTTTTCAAACACGTCTATTCTTAGCCAAAAACATTCAGTACTTC. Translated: CAISFQTRLFLAKNIQYF.

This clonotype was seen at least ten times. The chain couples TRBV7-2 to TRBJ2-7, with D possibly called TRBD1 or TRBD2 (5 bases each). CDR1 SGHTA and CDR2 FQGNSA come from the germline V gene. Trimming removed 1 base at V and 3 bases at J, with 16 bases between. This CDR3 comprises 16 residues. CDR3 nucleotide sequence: TGTGCCAGCAGCTTAGGCCCCAGGACGGGGCGCTACGAGCAGTACTTC. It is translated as CASSLGPRTGRYEQYF.

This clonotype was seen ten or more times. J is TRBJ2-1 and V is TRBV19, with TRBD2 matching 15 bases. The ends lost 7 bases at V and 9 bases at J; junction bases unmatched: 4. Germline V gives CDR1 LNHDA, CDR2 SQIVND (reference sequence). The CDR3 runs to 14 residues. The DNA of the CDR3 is TGTGCCAGTACCAGGACTAGCGGGGGGGCTGAGCAGTTCTTC. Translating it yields CASTRTSGGAEQFF.

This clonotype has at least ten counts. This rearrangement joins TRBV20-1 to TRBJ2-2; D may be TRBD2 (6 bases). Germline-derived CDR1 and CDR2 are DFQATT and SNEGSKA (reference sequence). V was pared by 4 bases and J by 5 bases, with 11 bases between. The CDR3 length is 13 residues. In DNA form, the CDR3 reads TGCAGTGCTATGGAGGGAGGAACCGGGGAGCTGTTTTTT. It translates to CSAMEGGTGELFF.

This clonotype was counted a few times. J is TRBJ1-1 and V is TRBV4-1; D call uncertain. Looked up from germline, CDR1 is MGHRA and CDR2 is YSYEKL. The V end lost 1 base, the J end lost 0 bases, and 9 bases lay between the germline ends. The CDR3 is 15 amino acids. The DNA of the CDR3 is TGCGCCAGCAGCCAAGCCCCGGGCATGAACACTGAAGCTTTCTTT. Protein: CASSQAPGMNTEAFF.

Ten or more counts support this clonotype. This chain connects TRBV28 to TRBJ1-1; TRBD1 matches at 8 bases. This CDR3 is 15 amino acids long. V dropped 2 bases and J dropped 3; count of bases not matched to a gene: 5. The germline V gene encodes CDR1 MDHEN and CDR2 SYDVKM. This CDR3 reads CASSLITGGDTEAFF. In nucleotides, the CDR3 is TGTGCCAGCAGTTTAATCACAGGGGGTGACACTGAAGCTTTCTTT. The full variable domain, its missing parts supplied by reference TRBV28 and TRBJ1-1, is DVKVTQSSRYLVKRTGEKVFLECVQDMDHENMFWYRQDPGLGLRLIYFSYDVKMKEKGDIPEGYSVSREKKERFSLILESASTNQTSMYLCASSLITGGDTEAFFGQGTRLTVV.

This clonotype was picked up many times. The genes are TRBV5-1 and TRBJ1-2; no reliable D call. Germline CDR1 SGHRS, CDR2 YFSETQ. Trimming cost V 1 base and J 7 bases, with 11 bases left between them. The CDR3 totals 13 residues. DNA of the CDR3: TGCGCCAGCAGCTTGTTTGCCGGATTTGGCTACACCTTC. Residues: CASSLFAGFGYTF.

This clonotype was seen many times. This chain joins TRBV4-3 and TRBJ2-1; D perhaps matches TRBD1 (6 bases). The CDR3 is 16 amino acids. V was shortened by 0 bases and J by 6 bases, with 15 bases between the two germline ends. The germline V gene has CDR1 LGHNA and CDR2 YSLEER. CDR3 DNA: TGCGCCAGCAGCCAAGACACAGGGTTATCTATCAATGAGCAGTTCTTC. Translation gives CASSQDTGLSINEQFF.